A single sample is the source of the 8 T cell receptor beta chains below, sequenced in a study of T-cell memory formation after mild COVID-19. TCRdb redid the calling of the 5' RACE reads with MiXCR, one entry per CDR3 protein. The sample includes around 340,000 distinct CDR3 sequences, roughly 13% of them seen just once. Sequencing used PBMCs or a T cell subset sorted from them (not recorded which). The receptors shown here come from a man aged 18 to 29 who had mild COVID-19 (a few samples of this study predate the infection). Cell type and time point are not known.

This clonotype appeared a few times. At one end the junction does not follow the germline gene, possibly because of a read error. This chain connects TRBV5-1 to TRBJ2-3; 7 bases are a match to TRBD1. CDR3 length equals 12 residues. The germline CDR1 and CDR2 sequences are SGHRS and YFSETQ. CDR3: CASSSNWDSPNF. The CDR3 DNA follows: TGCGCCAGCAGCTCGAACTGGGACAGTCCTAATTTT.

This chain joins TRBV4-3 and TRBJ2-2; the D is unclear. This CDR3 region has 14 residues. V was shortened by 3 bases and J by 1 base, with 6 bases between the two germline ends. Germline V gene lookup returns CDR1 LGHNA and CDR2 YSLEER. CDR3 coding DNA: TGCGCCAGCAGCCACGCGAAGAACACCGGGGAGCTGTTTTTT. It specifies CASSHAKNTGELFF.

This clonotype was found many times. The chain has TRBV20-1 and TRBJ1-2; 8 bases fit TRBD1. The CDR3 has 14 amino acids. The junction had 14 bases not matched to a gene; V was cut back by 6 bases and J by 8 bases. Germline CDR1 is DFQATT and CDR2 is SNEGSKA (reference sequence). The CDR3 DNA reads TGCAGTGCGGGCACAGGACAGGGAGTTGGAGGCTACACCTTC. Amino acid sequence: CSAGTGQGVGGYTF.

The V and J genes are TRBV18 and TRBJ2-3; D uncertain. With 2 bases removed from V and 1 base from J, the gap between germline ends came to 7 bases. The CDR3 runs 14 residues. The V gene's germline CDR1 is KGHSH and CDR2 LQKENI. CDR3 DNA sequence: TGTGCCAGCTCACCAGGGATAGGCACAGATACGCAGTATTTT. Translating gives CASSPGIGTDTQYF.

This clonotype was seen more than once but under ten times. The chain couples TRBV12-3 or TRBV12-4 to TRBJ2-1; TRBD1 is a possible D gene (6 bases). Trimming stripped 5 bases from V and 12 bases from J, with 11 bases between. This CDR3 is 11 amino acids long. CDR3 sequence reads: CASSHGRGQFF. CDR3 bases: TGTGCCAGCAGTCATGGCAGGGGGCAGTTCTTC.

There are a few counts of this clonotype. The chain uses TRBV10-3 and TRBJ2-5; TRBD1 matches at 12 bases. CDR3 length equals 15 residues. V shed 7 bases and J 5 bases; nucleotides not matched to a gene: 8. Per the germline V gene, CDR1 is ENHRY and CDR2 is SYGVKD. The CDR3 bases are TGTGCCATCACCTCGGGACAGGGGGCTGGTGAGACCCAGTACTTC. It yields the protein CAITSGQGAGETQYF.

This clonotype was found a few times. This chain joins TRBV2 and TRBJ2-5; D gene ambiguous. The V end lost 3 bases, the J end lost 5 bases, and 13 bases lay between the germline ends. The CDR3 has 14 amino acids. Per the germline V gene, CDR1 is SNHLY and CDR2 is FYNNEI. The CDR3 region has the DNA TGTGCCAGCAGTGAGGTAGTCCCCAAGGAGACCCAGTACTTC. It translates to CASSEVVPKETQYF.

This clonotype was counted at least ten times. The CDR3 loop is CASSATSGGAGNEQFF. Written as DNA, the CDR3 is TGTGCCAGCAGTGCTACTAGCGGGGGGGCAGGGAATGAGCAGTTCTTC. The rearrangement uses TRBV6-4 and TRBJ2-1; 13 bases fit TRBD2. This CDR3 region has 16 residues. V lost 4 bases, J lost 7 bases, and 7 bases stayed unmatched. Germline V CDR1 and CDR2: MRHNA, SNTAGT.